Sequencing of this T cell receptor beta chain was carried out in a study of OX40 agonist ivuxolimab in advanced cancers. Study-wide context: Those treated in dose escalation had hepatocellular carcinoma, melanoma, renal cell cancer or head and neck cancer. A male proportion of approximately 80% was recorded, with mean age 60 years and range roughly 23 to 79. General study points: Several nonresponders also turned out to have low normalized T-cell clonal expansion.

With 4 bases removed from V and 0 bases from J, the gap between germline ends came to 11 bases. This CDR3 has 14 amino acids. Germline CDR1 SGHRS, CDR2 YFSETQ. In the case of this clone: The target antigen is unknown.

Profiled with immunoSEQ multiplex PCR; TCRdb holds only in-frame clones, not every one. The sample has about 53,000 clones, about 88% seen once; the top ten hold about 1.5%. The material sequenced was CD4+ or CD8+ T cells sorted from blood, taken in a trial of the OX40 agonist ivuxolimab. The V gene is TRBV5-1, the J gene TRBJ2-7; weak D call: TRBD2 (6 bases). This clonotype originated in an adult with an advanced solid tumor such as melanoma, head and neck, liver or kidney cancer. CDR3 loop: CASSGAGLSYEQYF. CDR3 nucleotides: TGCGCCAGCAGCGGAGCGGGCCTCTCCTACGAGCAGTACTTC.